This T cell receptor beta chain comes out of a study of blood T cell repertoires in COVID-19. CDR3 size: 14 residues. Trimming pared 2 bases from V and 8 bases from J, leaving 12 bases between. The germline CDR1 and CDR2 sequences are KGHDR and SFDVKD. Everyone who took part was about 18 to 90 years old, and they came from roughly 25 US areas. Only in-frame clones appear in the TCRdb table, and some are missing; sequencing was by immunoSEQ multiplex PCR. The sample has about 410,000 clones, about nine tenths seen once. The rearrangement links TRBV24-1 to TRBJ2-4; D possibly corresponds to TRBD2 (6 bases). Input material: PBMCs or T cells enriched from blood (not recorded which). This receptor was obtained from a woman aged 25 to 39 who had recovered from COVID-19. CDR3 DNA: TGTGCCACCAGTGATTGCGGTGGGGAGGACATTCAGTACTTC. Encoded protein: CATSDCGGEDIQYF.